Below, 7 T cell receptor beta chains from the same sample are listed, as sequenced in a study of blood T cell repertoires in COVID-19. The data were produced by immunoSEQ multiplex PCR, yet TCRdb's version contains in-frame clones alone and is incomplete. The sample gives more than 9,500 clones, about four fifths of which show up once; more than 3% is in the top ten. The source material was peripheral blood. These receptors all come from a woman aged 60-75 years with acute or convalescent COVID-19.

The rearrangement uses TRBV5-1 and TRBJ2-3; the D is unclear. Germline V CDR1 and CDR2: SGHRS, YFSETQ. Trimming took off 4 bases at V and 7 bases at J, with 16 bases between the two ends. This CDR3 has 14 residues. The CDR3 coding sequence is TGCGCCAGCAGCGCTCCCCAACACATAAATACGCAGTATTTT. This sequence encodes CASSAPQHINTQYF.

CDR3 bases: TGTGCCAGTGGCCTTAATTCACCCCTCCACTTT. Translated, it gives CASGLNSPLHF. The V gene is TRBV19, the J gene TRBJ1-6; D not certain. From germline, CDR1 is LNHDA and CDR2 SQIVND (reference sequence). V dropped 8 bases and J dropped 6 bases, with 5 bases sitting between them. CDR3 length equals 11 residues.

Note on this clone: Additional DNA sequences in this sample encode the identical CDR3. The V and J genes are TRBV4-2 and TRBJ1-2; D gene ambiguous. The CDR3 is 16 amino acids. Germline V gives CDR1 LGHNA, CDR2 YNFKEQ. Between the trimmed V and J ends, which lost 0 bases and 0 bases, there was a span of 11 bases. DNA of the CDR3: TGTGCCAGCAGCCAAGATTTGGGCAGTACTAACTATGGCTACACCTTC. Encoded protein: CASSQDLGSTNYGYTF.

This chain joins TRBV27 and TRBJ1-5, with TRBD1 matching 10 bases. The CDR3 contains 16 residues. Germline CDR1 reads MNHEY; CDR2 reads SMNVEV (reference sequence). V dropped 6 bases and J dropped 4; count of bases not matched to a gene: 9. As DNA, the CDR3 is TGTGCCAGCAGAATGATGGGACAGGGGAAAAATCAGCCCCAGCATTTT. Its translation: CASRMMGQGKNQPQHF.

The chain has TRBV6-1 and TRBJ1-2; possibly TRBD1 for D (5 bases). V was shortened by 2 bases and J by 8 bases, with 12 bases between the two germline ends. Germline V lookup: CDR1 MNHNS, CDR2 SASEGT. The CDR3 sequence is 13 residues long. The CDR3 reads CASSESGIGGYTF. CDR3 sequence (DNA): TGTGCCAGCAGTGAATCAGGGATTGGAGGCTACACCTTC.

The gene calls are TRBV11-2 and TRBJ2-3, with unresolved D. V was trimmed by 1 base and J by 4 bases, leaving 12 bases between them. The germline V gene has CDR1 SGHAT and CDR2 FQNNGV. This CDR3 comprises 15 residues. CDR3: CASSLVDLGPDTQYF. The CDR3 DNA is TGTGCCAGCAGCTTAGTTGACTTAGGCCCAGATACGCAGTATTTT.

V is TRBV18 and J is TRBJ1-5; 9 bases match TRBD1. The V gene's germline CDR1 is KGHSH and CDR2 LQKENI. J was trimmed by 4 bases and V by 8 bases; bases with no gene match: 9. This CDR3 comprises 15 residues. CDR3 protein: CASRPGTGWNQPQHF. The CDR3 DNA sequence: TGTGCCAGCCGTCCTGGGACAGGGTGGAATCAGCCCCAGCATTTT.